One sample yielded the 31 T cell receptor beta chains listed below, sequenced in a study of T cells in Graves' hyperthyroidism and ophthalmopathy. Amplification targeted TCR beta CDR3 regions from RNA transcripts. First-round RT-PCR of the TCR CDR3 relied on the HTBI primer set. TCRdb passed the multiplex PCR reads through MiXCR, listing each CDR3 protein once. The table records approximately 610,000 distinct CDR3 sequences, 16% of them present only once. Sequencing was done on a sample of blood. The receptors were sampled from a young woman with Graves' hyperthyroidism.

This clonotype has just a few counts. This rearrangement joins TRBV29-1 to TRBJ2-2, with D maybe TRBD1 (6 bases). Trimming removed 7 bases from V and 2 bases from J, with 14 bases in between. The CDR3 is 14 residues long. Germline CDR1 and CDR2: SQVTM and ANQGSEA. The CDR3 is CSALGTTNTGELFF. The CDR3 nucleotides are TGCAGCGCCCTAGGGACAACTAACACCGGGGAGCTGTTTTTT.

This clonotype came up a few times. V is TRBV6-1 and J is TRBJ2-1, with D uncertain. This CDR3 comprises 13 residues. CDR1 MNHNS and CDR2 SASEGT come from the germline V gene. V shed 5 bases and J shed 4 bases, with 9 bases lying between them. Here the CDR3 reads CASSYGQYNEQFF. CDR3 nucleotide sequence: TGTGCCAGCAGTTATGGTCAATACAATGAGCAGTTCTTC.

The chain joins TRBV7-9 to TRBJ2-5; D is unclear. V gave up 5 bases and J gave up 5 bases, with 15 bases separating them. The CDR3 is made up of 14 amino acids. Germline V lookup: CDR1 SEHNR, CDR2 FQNEAQ (reference sequence). The CDR3 sequence is CASSEMSDRETQYF. The CDR3 nucleotides are TGTGCCAGCAGCGAGATGTCAGACCGGGAGACCCAGTACTTC.

This clonotype was observed at least ten times. This chain links TRBV6-6 with TRBJ1-5; D unresolved. The CDR3 length is 15 residues. The germline CDR1 and CDR2 sequences are MNHNY and SVGAGI (reference sequence). Trimming took off 0 bases at V and 0 bases at J, with 6 bases between the two ends. CDR3 nucleotide sequence: TGTGCCAGCAGTTACTCCAGGATTAGCAATCAGCCCCAGCATTTT. Protein: CASSYSRISNQPQHF.

The rearrangement uses TRBV4-1 and TRBJ1-1; 8 bases fit TRBD1. With 1 base clipped from V and 4 bases from J, the junction kept 14 bases outside the gene matches. Germline CDR1 is MGHRA and CDR2 is YSYEKL. The CDR3 consists of 18 residues. DNA of the CDR3: TGCGCCAGCAGCCAAGCAGGGACAGGCGCCCTGGGATCCACTGAAGCTTTCTTT. Amino acid sequence: CASSQAGTGALGSTEAFF.

The rearrangement links TRBV5-6 to TRBJ2-1, with TRBD1 matching over 7 bases. Unmatched junction bases numbered 10, after V lost 4 bases and J lost 0 bases. This CDR3 spans 17 amino acids. The germline gives CDR1 SGHDT, CDR2 YYEEEE. The CDR3 loop is CASSMRGRVSSYNEQFF. The DNA for the CDR3 is TGTGCCAGCAGCATGAGGGGGCGGGTCAGCTCCTACAATGAGCAGTTCTTC.

This clonotype was counted at least ten times. The chain joins TRBV28 to TRBJ2-3; 10 bases fit TRBD1. The CDR3 has 15 amino acids. Germline V gene lookup returns CDR1 MDHEN and CDR2 SYDVKM. V shed 6 bases and J 6 bases; nucleotides not matched to a gene: 9. The CDR3 loop is CASRGRDRGFDTQYF. The CDR3, as DNA: TGTGCCAGCAGGGGCCGGGACAGGGGTTTTGATACGCAGTATTTT.

In its sample, this clonotype was seen many times. The chain combines TRBV10-1 with TRBJ2-1; 7 nucleotides line up with TRBD1. The CDR3 is 13 residues long. The junction had 3 bases not matched to a gene; V was cut back by 8 bases and J by 2 bases. Germline V gives CDR1 WNHNN, CDR2 SYGVQD (reference sequence). CDR3 residues: CASGTAAYNEQFF. CDR3 in DNA: TGCGCCAGCGGGACAGCAGCCTACAATGAGCAGTTCTTC.

This clonotype was seen only a few times. The rearrangement links TRBV20-1 to TRBJ2-1, with TRBD2 identical over 8 bases. The CDR3 covers 14 residues. Per germline, CDR1 DFQATT and CDR2 SNEGSKA (reference sequence). This CDR3 reads CSPSSGSSYNEQFF. In DNA form, the CDR3 reads TGCAGCCCCTCCAGCGGGAGCTCCTACAATGAGCAGTTCTTC.

Many counts were recorded for this clonotype. The V and J genes are TRBV11-2 and TRBJ1-6, with 9 nucleotides matching TRBD1. CDR1 and CDR2 from the germline V gene are SGHAT and FQNNGV. Trimming cost V 5 bases and J 7 bases; bases outside gene matches: 3. There are 14 residues in the CDR3. The CDR3 nucleotides are TGTGCCAGCAGCCGGGGGACAGGGAATTCACCCCTCCACTTT. It yields the protein CASSRGTGNSPLHF.

The chain combines TRBV6-2 or TRBV6-3 with TRBJ1-6, with TRBD1 as a possible D gene (6 bases). This CDR3 region has 14 residues. Trimming pared 4 bases from V and 10 bases from J, leaving 14 bases between. Germline assignment: CDR1 MNHEY and CDR2 SVGEGT. The CDR3 nucleotides read TGTGCCAGCAGTTTGGGGGGCCAAGGATCACCCCTCCACTTT. Amino acids: CASSLGGQGSPLHF.

The chain combines TRBV2 with TRBJ1-6; D is ambiguous. This CDR3 is built from 15 residues. CDR1 and CDR2 from the germline V gene are SNHLY and FYNNEI. V dropped 8 bases and J dropped 4 bases, with 15 bases sitting between them. Written as DNA, the CDR3 is TGTGCCAGCCCCGAAGGTCCGGCGTATAATTCACCCCTCCACTTT. It yields the protein CASPEGPAYNSPLHF.

The chain carries TRBV9 and TRBJ2-2; D is unclear. Germline lookup yields CDR1 SGDLS and CDR2 YYNGEE. The CDR3 has 14 residues. V lost 4 bases and J lost 2, with 9 bases in between. DNA of the CDR3: TGTGCCAGCAGCCCCCTTCCTAACACCGGGGAGCTGTTTTTT. Amino acids: CASSPLPNTGELFF.

This clonotype has ten or more counts. The chain links TRBV6-5 to TRBJ1-5, with TRBD1 matching over 7 bases. The germline gives CDR1 MNHEY, CDR2 SVGAGI. J lost 1 base, V lost 1 base, and 7 bases had no gene match. The CDR3 has 17 amino acids. CDR3 nucleotides: TGTGCCAGCAGTTACTTGGACAGGCCGAACAGCAATCAGCCCCAGCATTTT. Its translation: CASSYLDRPNSNQPQHF.

This chain uses TRBV5-6 with TRBJ1-5, with D uncertain. Trimming took 1 base from V and 0 from J, leaving 11 bases between them. From germline, CDR1 is SGHDT and CDR2 YYEEEE. The CDR3 runs to 16 residues. CDR3 sequence reads: CASSLNPSYSNQPQHF. The DNA of the CDR3 is TGTGCCAGCAGCTTGAATCCGAGCTATAGCAATCAGCCCCAGCATTTT.

The chain has TRBV6-1 and TRBJ1-1; D not resolved. CDR1 and CDR2 (germline): MNHNS, SASEGT. V dropped 7 bases and J dropped 3 bases, with 18 bases sitting between them. CDR3 length: 15 amino acids. CDR3 nucleotides: TGTGCCAGCACGTCAATGGCGAATACTTACACTGAAGCTTTCTTT. Amino acid sequence: CASTSMANTYTEAFF.

This chain links TRBV5-1 with TRBJ1-1; D may be TRBD1 (5 bases). CDR3 length: 15 residues. V was cut by 6 bases and J by 5 bases, with 20 bases left in between. The V gene's germline CDR1 is SGHRS and CDR2 YFSETQ. CDR3 nucleotides: TGCGCCAGCAACACCAAGGGGCCCGGGGGTACTGAAGCTTTCTTT. This encodes CASNTKGPGGTEAFF.

The chain employs TRBV30 and TRBJ2-5; the D is unclear. Germline V gene sequence: CDR1 GTSNPN, CDR2 SVGIG (reference sequence). There are 12 residues in the CDR3. The ends were cut back, 4 bases at V and 3 bases at J, with 9 bases in the middle. The CDR3: CAWKPDEETQYF. The CDR3 bases are TGTGCCTGGAAGCCTGACGAAGAGACCCAGTACTTC.

This clonotype was found a few times. The chain links TRBV28 to TRBJ2-3, with D perhaps matching TRBD2 (6 bases). The germline CDR1 and CDR2 sequences are MDHEN and SYDVKM. Trimming left V 2 bases short and J 5 bases short, with 11 bases between. This CDR3 is built from 14 residues. CDR3: CASSLPGGKDTQYF. Written as DNA, the CDR3 is TGTGCCAGCAGTTTACCCGGAGGGAAAGATACGCAGTATTTT.

This clonotype was detected a few times. V is TRBV29-1 and J is TRBJ2-5; possible D gene TRBD2, 6 bases. Germline V gene data show CDR1 as SQVTM and CDR2 as ANQGSEA. The CDR3 is 16 amino acids. V dropped 3 bases and J dropped 2 bases, with 19 bases sitting between them. CDR3 bases: TGCAGCGTTGATAGCACGGGAGAGGGGCAGCAAGAGACCCAGTACTTC. Residues: CSVDSTGEGQQETQYF. Variable domain in full (rest from reference TRBV29-1 and TRBJ2-5): SAVISQKPSRDICQRGTSLTIQCQVDSQVTMMFWYRQQPGQSLTLIATANQGSEATYESGFVIDKFPISRPNLTFSTLTVSNMSPEDSSIYLCSVDSTGEGQQETQYFGPGTRLLVL.

This clonotype has more than one count but fewer than ten. The DNA of the CDR3 is TGTGCCAGCAGCCAAGATATGGTAGGGACTAGCGGGAGATGGTATGAGCAGTTCTTC. Protein sequence: CASSQDMVGTSGRWYEQFF. The genes are TRBV14 and TRBJ2-1; 14 bases match TRBD2. V shed 0 bases and J 8 bases; nucleotides not matched to a gene: 12. The CDR3 sequence is 19 residues long. Germline CDR1 and CDR2: SGHDN and FVKESK.

This clonotype was observed a handful of times. This sequence joins TRBV29-1 and TRBJ1-1, with a possible D match to TRBD1 (5 bases). Trimming shortened V by 2 bases and J by 6 bases, and 10 bases separated the two germline ends. Germline V lookup: CDR1 SQVTM, CDR2 ANQGSEA. The CDR3 is 12 residues long. CDR3 sequence reads: CSVEQGGAEAFF. As DNA, the CDR3 is TGCAGCGTTGAACAGGGAGGGGCTGAAGCTTTCTTT. Filled out from reference TRBV29-1 and TRBJ1-1, the complete variable domain reads SAVISQKPSRDICQRGTSLTIQCQVDSQVTMMFWYRQQPGQSLTLIATANQGSEATYESGFVIDKFPISRPNLTFSTLTVSNMSPEDSSIYLCSVEQGGAEAFFGQGTRLTVV.

The chain recombines TRBV4-3 with TRBJ1-1; TRBD1 is a possible D gene (5 bases). Germline CDR1 and CDR2: LGHNA and YSLEER. V lost 2 bases and J 3 bases, leaving 7 bases between the germline ends. This CDR3 has 13 amino acids. The CDR3 loop reads CASSQWGDTEAFF. In nucleotides, the CDR3 is TGCGCCAGCAGCCAATGGGGGGACACTGAAGCTTTCTTT.

This clonotype was counted ten times or more. J is TRBJ2-7 and V is TRBV11-2; the D gene is possibly TRBD2 (7 bases). The CDR3 is 17 residues long. Between the trimmed V and J ends, which lost 4 bases and 0 bases, there was a span of 19 bases. Germline V gene data show CDR1 as SGHAT and CDR2 as FQNNGV. CDR3: CASSSRWGGLSSYEQYF. The CDR3 nucleotides are TGTGCCAGCAGCTCCCGGTGGGGGGGCCTGAGCTCCTACGAGCAGTACTTC.

This clonotype was counted between two and nine times. A much larger clone sits a single nucleotide away, making a read error possible. This chain uses TRBV7-3 with TRBJ2-1; 11 bases are a match to TRBD2. This CDR3 has 15 residues. The germline V gene encodes CDR1 SGHTA and CDR2 FQGTGA. This CDR3 is CASRPTSGRMNEQSF. For the CDR3, the DNA is TGTGCCAGCAGGCCCACTAGCGGGAGAATGAATGAGCAGTCCTTC. Using reference TRBV7-3 and TRBJ2-1 for the parts outside the CDR3, the full variable domain is GAGVSQTPSNKVTEKGKYVELRCDPISGHTALYWYRQSLGQGPEFLIYFQGTGAADDSGLPNDRFFAVRPEGSVSTLKIQRTERGDSAVYLCASRPTSGRMNEQSFGPGTRLTVL.

A few counts support this clonotype. V is TRBV12-3 or TRBV12-4 and J is TRBJ2-3; 9 nucleotides align to TRBD2. The CDR3 contains 16 residues. V dropped 6 bases and J dropped 0; count of bases not matched to a gene: 7. The CDR3 protein is CASRRLLAGSTDTQYF. The CDR3 DNA is TGTGCCAGCAGACGCCTTCTAGCGGGGAGCACAGATACGCAGTATTTT.

This clonotype was recorded at least ten times. The V call is TRBV6-6, the J call TRBJ2-3, with 8 bases aligning to TRBD2. V lost 2 bases, J lost 2 bases, and 6 bases stayed unmatched. Germline assignment: CDR1 MNHNY and CDR2 SVGAGI (reference sequence). This CDR3 region has 16 residues. In DNA form, the CDR3 reads TGTGCCAGCAGTTACGCGTCGCGGGGGGACACAGATACGCAGTATTTT. Protein: CASSYASRGDTDTQYF.

This clonotype came up many times. V gene TRBV28 combines with J gene TRBJ1-4, with 10 bases matching TRBD1. This CDR3 region has 16 residues. Per germline, CDR1 MDHEN and CDR2 SYDVKM. V shed 5 bases and J 1 base; nucleotides not matched to a gene: 4. The CDR3 protein is CASSLTGGRTNEKLFF. The CDR3 DNA is TGTGCCAGCAGTCTGACAGGGGGCCGAACTAATGAAAAACTGTTTTTT.

This clonotype appeared a few times. The chain employs TRBV27 and TRBJ2-1; D gene unclear. The CDR3 is 15 residues long. CDR1 and CDR2 from the germline V gene are MNHEY and SMNVEV (reference sequence). With 5 bases removed from V and 0 bases from J, the gap between germline ends came to 11 bases. CDR3 sequence: CASSKPGGSYNEQFF. The CDR3 DNA reads as TGTGCCAGCAGTAAACCGGGCGGCTCCTACAATGAGCAGTTCTTC.

With regard to this clonotype: A clone one base away is much larger, so this may be a read error. J is TRBJ2-7 and V is TRBV6-2 or TRBV6-3, with TRBD1 as a possible D gene (5 bases). Germline loops: CDR1 MNHEY, CDR2 SVGEGT. The V gene lost 0 bases and the J gene lost 3 bases, with 9 bases spanning the gap. The CDR3 sequence is 14 residues long. CDR3 region: CASSYSAGFYEQYF. In nucleotides, the CDR3 is TGTGCCAGCAGTTACTCGGCAGGGTTCTACGAGCAGTACTTC.

The table lists this clonotype with many counts. The chain has TRBV2 and TRBJ1-2, with TRBD1 matching over 8 bases. J was trimmed by 8 bases and V by 7 bases; bases with no gene match: 6. The germline V gene encodes CDR1 SNHLY and CDR2 FYNNEI. The CDR3 contains 12 residues. CDR3 sequence reads: CASTDRVGGYTF. Written as DNA, the CDR3 is TGTGCCAGCACGGACAGGGTCGGCGGCTACACCTTC.